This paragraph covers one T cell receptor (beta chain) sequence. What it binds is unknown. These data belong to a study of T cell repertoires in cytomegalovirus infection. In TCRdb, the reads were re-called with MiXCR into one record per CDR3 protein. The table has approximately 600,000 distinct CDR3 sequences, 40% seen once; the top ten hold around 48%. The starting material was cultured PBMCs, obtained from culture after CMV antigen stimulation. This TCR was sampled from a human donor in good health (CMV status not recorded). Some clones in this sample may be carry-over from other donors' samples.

The CDR3 nucleotides are TGTGCCAGCGCTGCAGAGACCCAGTACTTC. Amino acid sequence: CASAAETQYF. The V gene is TRBV7-6, the J gene TRBJ2-5; D unresolved. CDR3 length equals 10 residues. Germline lookup yields CDR1 SGHVS and CDR2 FNYEAQ. Between the trimmed V and J ends, which lost 8 bases and 4 bases, there was a span of 5 bases.